This T cell receptor (beta chain) was sequenced for a study of OX40 agonist ivuxolimab in advanced cancers. Study-wide context: Three patients got partial responses; one had hepatocellular carcinoma and two had cutaneous melanoma. Whole-study results and caveats: Expanded clones were, on average, more numerous in CD8+ T cells than in CD4+. Clonal expansion was among the lowest in partial responders at 0.1-3.0 mg/kg, especially CD8+.

Turning to this clone: Its specificity is not known.

Repertoires were generated with immunoSEQ multiplex PCR, while TCRdb's copy carries only in-frame clones and drops some. The sample shows about 93,000 clones, roughly 94% of them seen only once. This receptor was taken from an adult with an advanced solid tumor such as melanoma, head and neck, liver or kidney cancer. Sequencing was performed on CD4+ or CD8+ T cells sorted from blood, taken in a trial of the OX40 agonist ivuxolimab.

CDR3 protein: CASTGAPSYEQYF. CDR3 nucleotide sequence: TGTGCCAGCACTGGAGCCCCCTCCTACGAGCAGTACTTC. The rearrangement joins TRBV2 to TRBJ2-7; D gene unclear. Germline V gene sequence: CDR1 SNHLY, CDR2 FYNNEI. Trimming left V 7 bases short and J 0 bases short, with 10 bases between. There are 13 residues in the CDR3.